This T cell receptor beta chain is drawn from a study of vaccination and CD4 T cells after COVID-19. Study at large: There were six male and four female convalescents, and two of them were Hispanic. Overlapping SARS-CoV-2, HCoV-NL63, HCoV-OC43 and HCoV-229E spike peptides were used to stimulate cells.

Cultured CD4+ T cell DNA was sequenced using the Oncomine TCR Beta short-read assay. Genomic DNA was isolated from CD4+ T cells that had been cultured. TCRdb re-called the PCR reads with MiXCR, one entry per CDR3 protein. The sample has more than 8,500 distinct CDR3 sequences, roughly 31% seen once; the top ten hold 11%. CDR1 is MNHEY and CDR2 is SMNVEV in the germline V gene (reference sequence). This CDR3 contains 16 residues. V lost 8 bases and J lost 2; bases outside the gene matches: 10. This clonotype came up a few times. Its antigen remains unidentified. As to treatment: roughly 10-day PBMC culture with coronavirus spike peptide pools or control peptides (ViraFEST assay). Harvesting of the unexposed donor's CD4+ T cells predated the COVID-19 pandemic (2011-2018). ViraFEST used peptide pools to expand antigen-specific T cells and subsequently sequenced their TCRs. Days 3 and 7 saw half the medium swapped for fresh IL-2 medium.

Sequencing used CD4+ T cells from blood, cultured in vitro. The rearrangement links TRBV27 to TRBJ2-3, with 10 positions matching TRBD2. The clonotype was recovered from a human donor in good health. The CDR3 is CASCPGLAEYTDTQYF. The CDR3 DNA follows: TGTGCCAGCTGCCCCGGACTAGCGGAGTACACAGATACGCAGTATTTT.